The 14 T cell receptor beta chains given below trace back to one sample, sequenced in a study of cytomegalovirus exposure and HLA in healthy donors. Both 60 Vbeta primers and 13 Jbeta primers went into the PCR. Sequenced by immunoSEQ multiplex PCR; TCRdb stores in-frame clones only, minus some. The sample includes 70,000 to 95,000 clones, approximately 56% seen only once; the top ten take about 5%. The specimen was PBMCs. Receptors were obtained from a woman aged 25 to 39 in good health and CMV-seropositive.

V is TRBV30 and J is TRBJ1-2, with 7 positions matching TRBD1. Trimming at V came to 2 bases and at J to 8 bases, leaving 8 bases not matched to a gene. The length of the CDR3 is 13 residues. The germline gives CDR1 GTSNPN, CDR2 SVGIG (reference sequence). The CDR3 nucleotides are TGTGCCTGGAGTCATGGACAGGCGCACGGCTACACCTTC. Amino acid sequence: CAWSHGQAHGYTF.

Only one count was recorded for this clone. This chain joins TRBV7-2 and TRBJ2-7; 7 nucleotides align to TRBD2. CDR3 size: 13 residues. Germline V gene data show CDR1 as SGHTA and CDR2 as FQGNSA. V lost 7 bases and J lost 3; bases outside the gene matches: 6. CDR3 loop: CASIPGGSYEQYF. The CDR3 region has the DNA TGTGCCAGCATCCCCGGGGGGAGCTACGAGCAGTACTTC.

This clone has just a few counts. This chain joins TRBV19 and TRBJ1-5; the match to TRBD1 covers 7 bases. With 3 bases clipped from V and 1 base from J, the junction kept 3 bases outside the gene matches. CDR1 and CDR2 (germline): LNHDA, SQIVND (reference sequence). The CDR3 covers 15 residues. CDR3 in DNA: TGTGCCAGTAGTATCAAGGGGGCGAGCAATCAGCCCCAGCATTTT. Translated: CASSIKGASNQPQHF.

This chain connects TRBV28 to TRBJ1-2; TRBD1 agrees at 8 bases. The CDR3 length is 18 residues. After removal of 1 base from V and 2 bases from J, the junction contained 12 bases not matched to a gene. CDR1 is MDHEN, CDR2 SYDVKM, per germline. The CDR3 region has the DNA TGTGCCAGCAGTTTATTGGAGGGCAGGGGGCTAGGGAACTATGGCTACACCTTC. Amino acid sequence: CASSLLEGRGLGNYGYTF.

The rearrangement uses TRBV7-9 and TRBJ2-1; no firm D call. V was cut by 5 bases and J by 6 bases, with 8 bases left in between. The CDR3 spans 12 residues. The germline V gene has CDR1 SEHNR and CDR2 FQNEAQ (reference sequence). CDR3 residues: CASSRSVNEQFF. The CDR3 region has the DNA TGTGCCAGCAGCCGCTCAGTCAATGAGCAGTTCTTC.

V is TRBV6-1 and J is TRBJ2-1, with 7 bases lining up with TRBD1. The CDR3 has 14 residues. Germline CDR1 is MNHNS and CDR2 is SASEGT. V trimming: 5 bases; J trimming: 4 bases; junction bases outside the gene matches: 5. In DNA form, the CDR3 reads TGTGCCAGCAGTCCGACAGGGCGGTACAATGAGCAGTTCTTC. Translating it yields CASSPTGRYNEQFF.

The chain couples TRBV18 to TRBJ2-5, with 7 bases fitting TRBD2. The length of the CDR3 is 15 residues. Germline lookup yields CDR1 KGHSH and CDR2 LQKENI. J lost 2 bases, V lost 2 bases, and 5 bases had no gene match. In DNA, the CDR3 is TGTGCCAGCTCACCAACAGCGGGGCCTCAAGAGACCCAGTACTTC. This sequence encodes CASSPTAGPQETQYF.

This chain connects TRBV6-4 to TRBJ2-3; 7 bases are a match to TRBD1. The CDR3 has 16 amino acids. Looked up from germline, CDR1 is MRHNA and CDR2 is SNTAGT. J lost 2 bases, V lost 5 bases, and 10 bases had no gene match. CDR3 bases: TGTGCCAGCAGTCCTAAATGGACAGGAGCCACAGATACGCAGTATTTT. This translates into CASSPKWTGATDTQYF.

The chain is built from TRBV6-5 and TRBJ2-5; D is undetermined. CDR3 length: 14 amino acids. Per the germline V gene, CDR1 is MNHEY and CDR2 is SVGAGI. V lost 5 bases to trimming and J lost 2 bases, with 12 bases between them. CDR3 loop: CASSPWSVQETQYF. For the CDR3, the DNA is TGTGCCAGCAGTCCCTGGAGTGTTCAAGAGACCCAGTACTTC.

This clone showed up just a few times. This rearrangement joins TRBV7-9 to TRBJ2-5; 12 bases map to TRBD1. The CDR3 has 15 residues. Trimming removed 6 bases from V and 5 bases from J; junction bases left unmatched: 7. Germline CDR1 reads SEHNR; CDR2 reads FQNEAQ (reference sequence). CDR3 DNA sequence: TGTGCCAGCAGACCGGGACAGGGGGCGAGGGAGACCCAGTACTTC. Translation gives CASRPGQGARETQYF.

This clone came up a few times. This chain links TRBV2 with TRBJ1-5, with D tentatively TRBD1 (5 bases). CDR1 is SNHLY and CDR2 is FYNNEI in the germline V gene. The CDR3 runs 14 residues. V was clipped by 3 bases and J by 4 bases, with 10 bases between them. For the CDR3, the DNA is TGTGCCAGCAGTGAGCAGACAGATAATCAGCCCCAGCATTTT. It encodes CASSEQTDNQPQHF. Supplemented by reference TRBV2 and TRBJ1-5, the full variable domain reads EPEVTQTPSHQVTQMGQEVILRCVPISNHLYFYWYRQILGQKVEFLVSFYNNEISEKSEIFDDQFSVERPDGSNFTLKIRSTKLEDSAMYFCASSEQTDNQPQHFGDGTRLSIL.

The chain recombines TRBV2 with TRBJ1-5; the D gene is possibly TRBD1 (5 bases). V was shortened by 6 bases and J by 0 bases, with 12 bases between the two germline ends. The germline gives CDR1 SNHLY, CDR2 FYNNEI. This CDR3 is 15 amino acids long. The DNA of the CDR3 is TGTGCCAGCAGCCTTAACAGGAATAGCAATCAGCCCCAGCATTTT. Its protein is CASSLNRNSNQPQHF.

This clone was detected a few times. The V call is TRBV6-1, the J call TRBJ1-2; tentative D call: TRBD1 (6 bases). From germline, CDR1 is MNHNS and CDR2 SASEGT. Trimming cost V 10 bases and J 5 bases, with 17 bases left between them. The CDR3 spans 13 residues. CDR3 DNA sequence: TGTGCCACGGGGGCAGCGCGGGAGTATGGCTACACCTTC. This codes for CATGAAREYGYTF.

Sample share makes this clone medium-sized. The genes are TRBV7-9 and TRBJ1-1; no clear D. Per the germline V gene, CDR1 is SEHNR and CDR2 is FQNEAQ (reference sequence). There are 14 residues in the CDR3. Trimming removed 1 base at V and 5 bases at J, with 11 bases between. This CDR3 is CASSLVVAGTEAFF. CDR3 DNA sequence: TGTGCCAGCAGCTTAGTCGTTGCGGGGACTGAAGCTTTCTTT.